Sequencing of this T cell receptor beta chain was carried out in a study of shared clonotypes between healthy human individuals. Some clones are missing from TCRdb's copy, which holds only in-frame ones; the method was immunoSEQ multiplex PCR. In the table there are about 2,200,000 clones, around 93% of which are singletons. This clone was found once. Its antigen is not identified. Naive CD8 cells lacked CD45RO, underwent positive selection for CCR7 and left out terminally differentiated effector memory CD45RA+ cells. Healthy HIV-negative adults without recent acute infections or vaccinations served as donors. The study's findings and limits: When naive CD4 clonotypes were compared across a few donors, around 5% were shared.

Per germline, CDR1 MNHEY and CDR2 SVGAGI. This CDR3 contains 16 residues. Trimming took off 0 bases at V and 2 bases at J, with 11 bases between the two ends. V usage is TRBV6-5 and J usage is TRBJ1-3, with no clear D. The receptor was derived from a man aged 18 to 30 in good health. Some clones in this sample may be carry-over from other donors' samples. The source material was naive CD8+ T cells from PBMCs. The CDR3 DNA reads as TGTGCCAGCAGTTACTCGTCGGCGGGCACTGGAAACACCATATATTTT. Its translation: CASSYSSAGTGNTIYF.